The rows below give T cell receptor beta chains drawn from one sample of a study of shared T cell receptors in the human thymus. Generated by immunoSEQ multiplex PCR, the TCRdb table keeps only in-frame clones and is missing some. The sample lists hundreds of thousands of clones; roughly 86% were seen once. The same data also contributed to another study, on human thymus T cells.

Material for sequencing was thymocytes. These receptors all come from a boy younger than two with a congenital heart defect. CDR3s include the opening cysteine and the closing phenylalanine or tryptophan. D genes are given only for firm matches. Size is stated for part of the rows, as once, few or many counts, or as a class when the clone is expanded.

v_gene	j_gene	len	d_gene	abundance	CDR3nt	CDR3aa
TRBV5-6	TRBJ2-1	15	NA	few	TGTGCCAGCAGCTTCCCTAGCGTACTCCACAATGAGCAGTTCTTC	CASSFPSVLHNEQFF
TRBV19	TRBJ1-2	14	NA	once	TGTGCCAGTAGCCCCCGCGGGGACCGGAGTGGCTACACCTTC	CASSPRGDRSGYTF
TRBV14	TRBJ1-1	16	NA	NA	TGTGCCAGCAGCCAAGGTCGTATGGACAGAAACACTGAAGCTTTCTTT	CASSQGRMDRNTEAFF
TRBV28	TRBJ2-7	15	NA	NA	TGTGCCAGCAGTTTAGTGCTAGCCCGCTCCTACGAGCAGTACTTC	CASSLVLARSYEQYF
TRBV4-1	TRBJ2-1	15	TRBD2	NA	TGCGCCAGCAGCCAAGAGACTAGCGGGAACAATGAGCAGTTCTTC	CASSQETSGNNEQFF
TRBV19	TRBJ2-3	13	NA	NA	TGTGCCATCCGGGAAGGTTTAGGAGATACGCAGTATTTT	CAIREGLGDTQYF
TRBV7-2	TRBJ2-7	16	NA	NA	TGTGCCAGCAGCTTATCCGCAGGGTGGGGCTCCTACGAGCAGTACTTC	CASSLSAGWGSYEQYF
TRBV6-1	TRBJ1-5	19	NA	NA	TGTGCCAGCAGTGAAGACGGGGACAACCCCACACCCTTCAATCAGCCCCAGCATTTT	CASSEDGDNPTPFNQPQHF
TRBV10-1	TRBJ2-1	17	TRBD1	few	TGCGCCAGCAGTCCCGGGACAGGGTTTAGCTCCTACAATGAGCAGTTCTTC	CASSPGTGFSSYNEQFF
TRBV30	TRBJ1-4	11	NA	NA	TGTGCCCTGTTAACTGAGGAAAAACTGTTTTTT	CALLTEEKLFF
TRBV7-6	TRBJ1-5	13	NA	NA	TGTGCCAGCAGCCCCAGCGGTGATCAGCCCCAGCATTTT	CASSPSGDQPQHF
TRBV5-6	TRBJ2-1	12	TRBD2	once	TGTGCCAGCAGCTCTAGCGGGGGTGAGCAGTTCTTC	CASSSSGGEQFF
TRBV19	TRBJ1-1	12	NA	NA	TGTGCCACCCTACAGGGTAGCACTGAAGCTTTCTTT	CATLQGSTEAFF
TRBV4-3	TRBJ2-2	15	NA	NA	TGCGCCAGCAGCCAAGTTGAAACAGACACCGGGGAGCTGTTTTTT	CASSQVETDTGELFF
TRBV4-3	TRBJ1-6	16	TRBD1	NA	TGCGCCAGCAGCCCGTTCCCCGACAGGGAGAATTCACCCCTCCACTTT	CASSPFPDRENSPLHF
TRBV28	TRBJ1-4	17	TRBD1	NA	TGTGCCAGCAGTTTTCCAACGACAGGGGTGCTGGAGGAAAAACTGTTTTTT	CASSFPTTGVLEEKLFF
TRBV30	TRBJ2-1	15	TRBD2	NA	TGTGCCTGGAGTAGAGCCCTAGCGGGGGACAATGAGCAGTTCTTC	CAWSRALAGDNEQFF
TRBV11-2	TRBJ1-4	15	NA	NA	TGTGCCAGCAGCGGCCTGGACAGCCAAAATGAAAAACTGTTTTTT	CASSGLDSQNEKLFF
TRBV27	TRBJ1-4	17	NA	NA	TGTGCCAGCAGTTTACGGACCGGGGGGAGCCGGCCTGAAAAACTGTTTTTT	CASSLRTGGSRPEKLFF
TRBV18	TRBJ2-2	17	NA	NA	TGTGCCAGCTCACAAGACTTACAGAGGGACTCCACCGGGGAGCTGTTTTTT	CASSQDLQRDSTGELFF
TRBV27	TRBJ1-5	14	NA	NA	TGTGCCAGCAGTCGCAAACCGGGGAATCAGCCCCAGCATTTT	CASSRKPGNQPQHF
TRBV28	TRBJ1-2	16	TRBD1	once	TGTGCCAGCAGCAGCCGGGACAGGAACCTAAGCTATGGCTACACCTTC	CASSSRDRNLSYGYTF
TRBV4-3	TRBJ2-1	15	TRBD1	NA	TGCGCCAGCAGCCAGCGACAGGGGGCTGTGGATGAGCAGTTCTTC	CASSQRQGAVDEQFF
TRBV28	TRBJ2-2	18	TRBD1	NA	TGTGCCAGCAGTCCCAGGGACAGGGAACAAGTCGGCACCGGGGAGCTGTTTTTT	CASSPRDREQVGTGELFF
TRBV7-9	TRBJ1-2	11	NA	NA	TGTGCCAGCAGCTTACCCCCCCTTTACACCTTC	CASSLPPLYTF
TRBV6-1	TRBJ1-4	15	NA	NA	TGTGCCAGCAGTGATAGGAGGATGAAGTGTTTTGATCTGTTTTTT	CASSDRRMKCFDLFF
TRBV7-9	TRBJ2-5	16	TRBD1	NA	TGTGCCAGCAGCTTGTATCGGGACAGGGGGTCGGAGACCCAGTACTTC	CASSLYRDRGSETQYF
TRBV15	TRBJ2-1	16	NA	once	TGTGCCACCAGCAGGGAAGGGGAAGGGTCCTACAATGAGCAGTTCTTC	CATSREGEGSYNEQFF
TRBV30	TRBJ2-7	16	TRBD2	NA	TGTGCCTGGAGCTCCACTGGGACTAGCGGTGGTTACGAGCAGTACTTC	CAWSSTGTSGGYEQYF
TRBV11-2	TRBJ2-1	15	NA	once	TGTGCCAGCAGCTCACCAGACTCCTATTGGAATGAGCAGTTCTTC	CASSSPDSYWNEQFF
TRBV14	TRBJ2-1	11	TRBD1	few	TGTGCCAGTAGACAGGGGCATAAGCAGTTCTTC	CASRQGHKQFF
TRBV11-2	TRBJ2-7	14	NA	NA	TGTGCCAGCAGCTCACTAGAGACGTCCTACGAGCAGTACTTC	CASSSLETSYEQYF
TRBV11-2	TRBJ1-1	17	TRBD1	NA	TGTGCCAGCAGCTTCATCGAACCTCGGGACAGGGCTAATGAGGCTTTCTTT	CASSFIEPRDRANEAFF
TRBV19	TRBJ2-3	16	NA	once	TGTGCCAGTAGTATATTTGGGGCTACCCACCCAGATACGCAGTATTTT	CASSIFGATHPDTQYF
TRBV9	TRBJ1-3	16	NA	NA	TGTGCCAGCAGCGTAGTCCCTCTACTATCCGGAAACACCATATATTTT	CASSVVPLLSGNTIYF
TRBV12-2	TRBJ2-1	20	NA	NA	TGTGCAAGTCGCTTAGCGTTTGATAGCGGGCCCTCTGACACCTACAATGAGCAGTTCTTC	CASRLAFDSGPSDTYNEQFF
TRBV28	TRBJ2-1	16	TRBD1	NA	TGTGCCAGCAGCGCTAAGGACAGGGTAAATTTGAATGAGCAGTTCTTC	CASSAKDRVNLNEQFF
TRBV5-1	TRBJ2-5	16	TRBD2	NA	TGCGCCAGCAGATGTTCGGCGGGAGGGAGTGAGGAGACCCAGTACTTC	CASRCSAGGSEETQYF
TRBV7-3	TRBJ2-1	21	TRBD2	NA	TGTGCCAGCAGCCTCTTCGGCAAGCAGCCGGCGGGGGGGCCATACTACAATGAGCAGTTCTTC	CASSLFGKQPAGGPYYNEQFF
TRBV21-1	TRBJ2-7	17	NA	NA	TGTGCCAGCAGCAAAAAAAGGGGACTAGCAGACTACTACGAGCAGTACTTC	CASSKKRGLADYYEQYF
TRBV6-5	TRBJ1-1	14	NA	NA	TGTGCCAGCAGTTACTCGCAGGGTGGCACTGAAGCTTTCTTT	CASSYSQGGTEAFF
TRBV19	TRBJ1-4	14	TRBD1	NA	TGTGCCAGTTCTAGGACAGGGTTTTATGAAAAACTGTTTTTT	CASSRTGFYEKLFF
TRBV5-4	TRBJ2-7	15	NA	NA	TGTGCCAGCAGCTTGGATGGGGCAGTACCCTACGAGCAGTACTTC	CASSLDGAVPYEQYF
TRBV14	TRBJ2-3	14	TRBD1	once	TGTGCCAGCAGCGACAGGGGGGGCACAGATACGCAGTATTTT	CASSDRGGTDTQYF
TRBV18	TRBJ2-2	16	NA	NA	TGTGCCAGCTCACCACCTGCGTTGGCGAACACCGGGGAGCTGTTTTTT	CASSPPALANTGELFF
TRBV4-3	TRBJ2-7	13	TRBD1	NA	TGCGCCAGCAGCCTACAGGGGGGCTACGAGCAGTACTTC	CASSLQGGYEQYF
TRBV6-1	TRBJ1-6	14	NA	NA	TGTGCCAGCAGCTATCAGGGGTATAATTCACCCCTCCACTTT	CASSYQGYNSPLHF
TRBV6-6	TRBJ2-3	11	NA	NA	TGTGCCAGCAAGGCTAGCGAGACGCAGTATTTT	CASKASETQYF
TRBV7-9	TRBJ1-2	12	NA	NA	TGTGCCAGCAGCCAGACAGTTTTCGGCTACACCTTC	CASSQTVFGYTF
TRBV2	TRBJ1-1	11	NA	once	TGTGCCAGCTCGAAGGGACATACGGCTTTCTTT	CASSKGHTAFF
TRBV7-2	TRBJ2-2	19	TRBD1	NA	TGTGCCAGCAGCTTAGCGGCAGGGGGCACGAACGCGAACACCGGGGAGCTGTTTTTT	CASSLAAGGTNANTGELFF
TRBV28	TRBJ1-2	13	NA	NA	TGTGCCAGCAGCCCGACAGGAAACTATGGCTACACCTTC	CASSPTGNYGYTF
TRBV7-2	TRBJ2-2	16	TRBD2	NA	TGTGCCAGCAGCTTAGGGGTAGCGGGAGTCCCCGGGGAGCTGTTTTTT	CASSLGVAGVPGELFF
TRBV6-5	TRBJ1-1	15	NA	NA	TGTGCCAGCAGTTATTTTCGGGGGGGGAACACTGAAGCTTTCTTT	CASSYFRGGNTEAFF
TRBV28	TRBJ2-3	11	NA	NA	TGTGCCAGCACCAACACAGATACGCAGTATTTT	CASTNTDTQYF
TRBV27	TRBJ1-2	15	NA	NA	TGTGCCAGCAGTTTAAGGGAGGGGCGCTCATATGGCTACACCTTC	CASSLREGRSYGYTF
TRBV5-1	TRBJ2-5	14	TRBD1	NA	TGCGCCAGCAGAACCAACAGGGGGCGAGAGACCCAGTACTTC	CASRTNRGRETQYF
TRBV30	TRBJ1-6	16	TRBD1	NA	TGTGCCTGGAGTCCCGTCACCGGGACAGATAATTCACCCCTCCACTTT	CAWSPVTGTDNSPLHF
TRBV28	TRBJ2-7	17	TRBD2	NA	TGTGCCAGCAGCTGGCAAGCGGGAGGGCCAATACTCAACGAGCAGTACTTC	CASSWQAGGPILNEQYF